The 18 T cell receptor beta chains reported below all come from one sample, sequenced in a study of molecular identifiers for immune sequencing clone quantification. A single record per CDR3 protein comes from TCRdb applying MiXCR to the PCR reads. This table holds fewer than 350,000 distinct CDR3 sequences, around 21% found once. Sequencing was carried out using naive CD8+ T cells from blood, with Jurkat cell RNA spiked in. Subset indicated: FACS-sorted CD8+CD4-CCR7+CD45RA+ naive T cells. The receptors here all came from a human donor in good health. Some libraries in this study had Jurkat cell RNA spiked in.

This clonotype came up many times. J is TRBJ1-1 and V is TRBV28; maybe TRBD1 (6 bases). Germline loops: CDR1 MDHEN, CDR2 SYDVKM. Trimming cost V 4 bases and J 1 base, with 7 bases left between them. The CDR3 sequence is 13 residues long. The CDR3, as DNA: TGTGCCAGCAGTTCAGGGGAGAACACTGAAGCTTTCTTT. Its translation is CASSSGENTEAFF.

This clonotype was found a few times. The V gene is TRBV27, the J gene TRBJ1-5; D gene uncertain. The ends were cut back, 2 bases at V and 9 bases at J, with 8 bases in the middle. The CDR3 is 12 residues long. The germline gives CDR1 MNHEY, CDR2 SMNVEV (reference sequence). The DNA for the CDR3 is TGTGCCAGCAGTTTACCGTCCGGGCCCCAGCATTTT. It yields the protein CASSLPSGPQHF.

This clonotype was counted between two and nine times. The chain has TRBV5-5 and TRBJ1-6; tentative D call: TRBD1 (5 bases). CDR3 size: 17 residues. The ends were cut back, 0 bases at V and 8 bases at J, with 18 bases in the middle. Germline assignment: CDR1 SGHKS and CDR2 YYEKEE (reference sequence). CDR3 amino acids: CASSLDPGQEWDSPLHF. Here the CDR3 DNA reads TGTGCCAGCAGCTTGGACCCCGGACAAGAATGGGATTCACCCCTCCACTTT.

This clonotype has at least ten counts. The chain couples TRBV11-2 to TRBJ2-5, with 14 bases lining up with TRBD2. V trimming: 5 bases; J trimming: 1 base; junction bases outside the gene matches: 9. This CDR3 region has 18 residues. Germline assignment: CDR1 SGHAT and CDR2 FQNNGV. The CDR3 region has the DNA TGTGCCAGCAGCCCCCCTACAGGGACTAGCGGGGGCCAAGAGACCCAGTACTTC. Its translation is CASSPPTGTSGGQETQYF.

The chain links TRBV9 to TRBJ2-5, with 7 bases lining up with TRBD2. The CDR3 contains 17 residues. Germline values: CDR1 SGDLS, CDR2 YYNGEE. J lost 5 bases, V lost 4 bases, and 17 bases had no gene match. The CDR3 DNA is TGTGCCAGCAGCCCCTCGGGTCCGCGGGAGATGTTGGAGACCCAGTACTTC. Translating it yields CASSPSGPREMLETQYF.

This clonotype was detected only a few times. The J gene is TRBJ1-5, the V gene TRBV5-6; no definite D call. CDR1 is SGHDT and CDR2 is YYEEEE in the germline V gene. The CDR3 length is 12 residues. V was shortened by 4 bases and J by 7 bases, with 9 bases between the two germline ends. CDR3 residues: CASSTRFQPQHF. For the CDR3, the DNA is TGTGCCAGCAGCACTCGGTTCCAGCCCCAGCATTTT.

Details on this clonotype: It may be a read error: a sequence one base away is much more abundant. V is TRBV4-1 and J is TRBJ2-4; perhaps TRBD2 as D (5 bases). Germline V gene lookup returns CDR1 MGHRA and CDR2 YSYEKL. This CDR3 is 16 amino acids long. The CDR3 sequence: CASSQDSAVAKNTQYF. In DNA, the CDR3 is TGCGCCAGCAGCCAAGATTCAGCGGTAGCCAAAAACACTCAGTACTTC.

This clonotype was counted at least ten times. The chain combines TRBV27 with TRBJ1-5; a possible D gene is TRBD1 (6 bases). The CDR3 totals 14 residues. Germline V lookup: CDR1 MNHEY, CDR2 SMNVEV (reference sequence). V was pared by 10 bases and J by 6 bases, with 19 bases between. The CDR3 sequence: CATALQGPSQPQHF. The CDR3 region has the DNA TGTGCCACCGCATTACAGGGACCATCTCAGCCCCAGCATTTT.

This clonotype has just a few counts. The V call is TRBV20-1, the J call TRBJ2-2; no clear D. V dropped 6 bases and J dropped 1 base, with 9 bases sitting between them. The CDR3 is 13 amino acids. Germline values: CDR1 DFQATT, CDR2 SNEGSKA (reference sequence). The CDR3 DNA reads TGCAGTGCGGGTCCAGAGAACACCGGGGAGCTGTTTTTT. Its protein product is CSAGPENTGELFF.

Notes on this clonotype: As the CDR3 is not closed by the conserved phenylalanine or tryptophan, this likely results from a read error. In DNA, the CDR3 is TGCGCCAGCAGCGTAGCAGTGACGCTAGCGAACACCGGGGAGCTGTTTTCT. This codes for CASSVAVTLANTGELFS. The chain is built from TRBV9 and TRBJ2-2; D is unclear. CDR1 and CDR2 from the germline V gene are SGDLS and YYNGEE. This CDR3 spans 17 amino acids.

In this sample, this clonotype turned up a few times. The chain uses TRBV9 and TRBJ1-1; D perhaps matches TRBD1 (5 bases). Germline loops: CDR1 SGDLS, CDR2 YYNGEE. The CDR3 spans 15 residues. The V and J ends lost 4 bases and 5 bases respectively, with 18 bases between them. The CDR3 region is CASSSPTGGWTEAFF. The DNA of the CDR3 is TGTGCCAGCAGCTCACCCACGGGGGGTTGGACTGAAGCTTTCTTT.

Remarks on this clonotype: One end of the junction fails to match germline, which may point to a read error. V gene TRBV7-8 combines with J gene TRBJ2-7; D possibly corresponds to TRBD1 (6 bases). The length of the CDR3 is 15 residues. Germline CDR1 reads SGHVS; CDR2 reads FQNEAQ. CDR3 DNA: TGTGCCAGCAGCTTAGACGGGACATCGACCTACGGGCAGTACTTC. Residues: CASSLDGTSTYGQYF.

In this sample, this clonotype turned up a few times. J is TRBJ2-1 and V is TRBV25-1; 8 nucleotides line up with TRBD1. J gave up 1 base and V 6 bases, and 8 bases lay outside the gene matches. The CDR3 spans 16 residues. CDR1 and CDR2 (germline): MGHDK, SYGVNS. Written as DNA, the CDR3 is TGTGCCAGCAGAGATTCCGGGACAGGATCCTACAATGAGCAGTTCTTC. This encodes CASRDSGTGSYNEQFF.

This clonotype was recorded many times. This chain connects TRBV11-2 to TRBJ2-5; perhaps D is TRBD1 or TRBD2 (6 bases each). This CDR3 spans 15 amino acids. V lost 5 bases and J lost 4, with 17 bases in between. Germline V gives CDR1 SGHAT, CDR2 FQNNGV. This CDR3 reads CASSPGGGFGETQYF. The DNA of the CDR3 is TGTGCCAGCAGCCCCGGAGGGGGGTTCGGAGAGACCCAGTACTTC.

This clonotype was seen repeatedly, ten times or more. The chain employs TRBV9 and TRBJ2-5; 11 bases fit TRBD2. CDR3 length: 15 amino acids. J was trimmed by 5 bases and V by 4 bases; bases with no gene match: 7. The germline CDR1 and CDR2 sequences are SGDLS and YYNGEE. The CDR3: CASSSGLAVMETQYF. For the CDR3, the DNA is TGTGCCAGCAGCTCGGGACTAGCGGTGATGGAGACCCAGTACTTC.

This clonotype has a count of ten or more. V gene TRBV30 combines with J gene TRBJ1-4; 9 nucleotides agree with TRBD1. This CDR3 is 16 amino acids long. J was trimmed by 6 bases and V by 3 bases; bases with no gene match: 11. Looked up from germline, CDR1 is GTSNPN and CDR2 is SVGIG (reference sequence). The CDR3 loop is CAWRLPTGQGDEKLFF. As DNA, the CDR3 is TGTGCCTGGAGATTACCGACGGGACAGGGAGATGAAAAACTGTTTTTT.

A word on this clonotype: Since a much larger clone is just one base distant, this may be a read error. The chain carries TRBV4-3 and TRBJ2-5; D remains unclear. Germline V gives CDR1 LGHNA, CDR2 YSLEER. There are 16 residues in the CDR3. V was shortened by 0 bases and J by 2 bases, with 13 bases between the two germline ends. The CDR3 nucleotides read TGCGCCAGCAGCCAAGAGACGACAAGATCTCAAGAGACCCAGTACTTC. It yields the protein CASSQETTRSQETQYF.

Many counts were recorded for this clonotype. The CDR3 sequence is CASSFRTGIGYTF. The CDR3 DNA is TGTGCCAGCAGCTTCCGGACAGGGATAGGCTACACCTTC. The gene calls are TRBV13 and TRBJ1-2, with TRBD1 matching 8 bases. In germline, CDR1 is PRHDT, CDR2 FYEKMQ (reference sequence). The CDR3 extends over 13 amino acids. V lost 3 bases and J lost 8; bases outside the gene matches: 5. The full variable domain, completed using reference TRBV13 and TRBJ1-2, is AAGVIQSPRHLIKEKRETATLKCYPIPRHDTVYWYQQGPGQDPQFLISFYEKMQSDKGSIPDRFSAQQFSDYHSELNMSSLELGDSALYFCASSFRTGIGYTFGSGTRLTVV.